The 23 T cell receptor beta chains reported below all come from one sample, sequenced in a study of blood T cell repertoires in COVID-19. Only in-frame clones appear in the TCRdb table, and some are missing; sequencing was by immunoSEQ multiplex PCR. The table has hundreds of thousands of clones, under 90% seen once. Source material: PBMCs or T cells enriched from blood (not recorded which). The receptor set was obtained from a young man with acute COVID-19.

The gene calls are TRBV29-1 and TRBJ2-7, with 7 nucleotides matching TRBD2. Germline assignment: CDR1 SQVTM and CDR2 ANQGSEA. The CDR3 is 14 residues long. V lost 7 bases to trimming and J lost 2 bases; unmatched junction nucleotides: 11. CDR3: CSAAAGEGPYEQYV. The CDR3 DNA follows: TGCAGCGCCGCGGCGGGGGAGGGCCCCTACGAGCAGTACGTC.

In this sample, this clone turned up a few times. The rearrangement links TRBV19 to TRBJ1-5; D not certain. The germline V and J ends were trimmed by 1 base and 1 base, with 8 bases remaining between them. From germline, CDR1 is LNHDA and CDR2 SQIVND (reference sequence). CDR3 size: 15 residues. The CDR3 loop reads CASSIGRGSNQPQHF. The CDR3 region has the DNA TGTGCCAGTAGTATAGGCCGGGGAAGCAATCAGCCCCAGCATTTT.

The rearrangement uses TRBV19 and TRBJ2-7; TRBD2 agrees at 7 bases. In germline, CDR1 is LNHDA, CDR2 SQIVND (reference sequence). V trimming: 3 bases; J trimming: 2 bases; junction bases outside the gene matches: 7. This CDR3 is 15 amino acids long. The CDR3 DNA follows: TGTGCCAGTAGTATTTCTAGCGGACCTACCTACGAGCAGTACGTC. Translating gives CASSISSGPTYEQYV.

The J gene is TRBJ1-2, the V gene TRBV3-1 (or the pseudogene TRBV3-2); D possibly corresponds to TRBD1 (5 bases). The CDR3 runs to 12 residues. Trimming removed 4 bases at V and 6 bases at J, with 9 bases between. Germline values: CDR1 LGHDT, CDR2 YNNKEL (reference sequence). The CDR3, as DNA: TGTGCCAGCAGCCGCGGGACCAATGGCTACACCTTC. The encoded protein is CASSRGTNGYTF.

The chain joins TRBV4-3 to TRBJ2-2; possible D gene TRBD2, 5 bases. The ends were cut back, 3 bases at V and 12 bases at J, with 11 bases in the middle. The germline V gene has CDR1 LGHNA and CDR2 YSLEER. This CDR3 comprises 12 residues. CDR3 loop: CASSHQTGKLFF. As DNA, the CDR3 is TGCGCCAGCAGCCACCAGACGGGAAAGCTGTTTTTT.

The genes are TRBV18 and TRBJ2-5; unclear D gene. Per the germline V gene, CDR1 is KGHSH and CDR2 is LQKENI. V gave up 1 base and J gave up 3 bases, with 6 bases separating them. The length of the CDR3 is 13 residues. The CDR3 sequence is CASSPLREETQYF. CDR3 DNA sequence: TGTGCCAGCTCACCACTACGCGAAGAGACCCAGTACTTC.

The V gene is TRBV29-1, the J gene TRBJ1-2; TRBD1 matches 7 bases. The CDR3 is made up of 15 amino acids. V was clipped by 4 bases and J by 8 bases; unmatched bases: 16. The germline V gene encodes CDR1 SQVTM and CDR2 ANQGSEA. Written as DNA, the CDR3 is TGCAGCGTTGGAGTAGGGGGCGCGGGTCTTGAGGGCTACACCTTC. Translation gives CSVGVGGAGLEGYTF.

The chain recombines TRBV11-1 with TRBJ1-2; 9 bases fit TRBD1. This CDR3 has 15 amino acids. Germline lookup yields CDR1 SGHAT and CDR2 FQDESV (reference sequence). V lost 5 bases to trimming and J lost 4 bases; unmatched junction nucleotides: 8. For the CDR3, the DNA is TGTGCCAGCAGCCCCCTGGGACAGGGATTCTATGGCTACACCTTC. Residues: CASSPLGQGFYGYTF.

The chain carries TRBV25-1 and TRBJ2-1; no clear D. Trimming took 4 bases from V and 0 from J, leaving 10 bases between them. This CDR3 comprises 15 residues. Germline V CDR1 and CDR2: MGHDK, SYGVNS. The CDR3 DNA is TGTGCCAGCAGTGCACCGATGAGCTCCTACAATGAGCAGTTCTTC. Its protein product is CASSAPMSSYNEQFF.

The chain employs TRBV7-2 and TRBJ1-1; no firm D call. The CDR3 is 14 residues long. With 1 base removed from V and 4 bases from J, the gap between germline ends came to 10 bases. Germline CDR1 reads SGHTA; CDR2 reads FQGNSA. This CDR3 reads CASSLGASVTEAFF. The CDR3 nucleotides read TGTGCCAGCAGCTTAGGGGCTTCAGTCACTGAAGCTTTCTTT.

This rearrangement joins TRBV12-2 to TRBJ2-3; the table's D call of TRBD2 was not tested on the DNA. TRBV12-2 counts as a pseudogene. The CDR3 has 18 residues. Written as DNA, the CDR3 is TGTGCAAGTCGCCCCATAAAACGTCCCAGCGGGAGCACAGATACGCAGTATTTT. Amino acid sequence: CASRPIKRPSGSTDTQYF.

This CDR3 is CASRQGPNYGYTF. The CDR3 nucleotides read TGTGCCAGCAGACAGGGCCCAAACTATGGCTACACCTTC. The chain joins TRBV6-5 to TRBJ1-2; TRBD1 might be the D (6 bases). The V and J ends lost 6 bases and 2 bases respectively, with 10 bases between them. Germline assignment: CDR1 MNHEY and CDR2 SVGAGI. This CDR3 contains 13 residues.

The rearrangement links TRBV24-1 to TRBJ2-1; tentative D call: TRBD2 (6 bases). Germline V CDR1 and CDR2: KGHDR, SFDVKD. Trimming took off 4 bases at V and 5 bases at J, with 20 bases between the two ends. The CDR3 spans 17 residues. CDR3 residues: CATSDPTQHAGNNEQFF. The CDR3 DNA follows: TGTGCCACCAGTGACCCTACGCAACATGCGGGGAACAATGAGCAGTTCTTC.

The chain links TRBV11-2 to TRBJ2-7, with D perhaps TRBD1 (5 bases). The CDR3 extends over 13 amino acids. Germline CDR1 SGHAT, CDR2 FQNNGV. V lost 4 bases and J 6 bases, leaving 13 bases between the germline ends. CDR3: CASSSPDRSEQYV. As DNA, the CDR3 is TGTGCCAGCAGCTCCCCTGACAGATCCGAGCAGTACGTC.

As for this clone: An end of the junction does not agree with germline; a read error may underlie this. This chain uses TRBV19 with TRBJ2-1; 7 bases are a match to TRBD2. Germline V lookup: CDR1 LNHDA, CDR2 SQIVND (reference sequence). The CDR3 contains 16 residues. CDR3 loop: CASSVDKGWGGDEQFF. The CDR3 nucleotides read TGTGCCAGTAGTGTAGACAAAGGCTGGGGGGGAGATGAGCAGTTCTTC.

The chain has TRBV9 and TRBJ1-6; 9 bases match TRBD1. Per germline, CDR1 SGDLS and CDR2 YYNGEE. V trimming: 0 bases; J trimming: 7 bases; junction bases outside the gene matches: 2. The CDR3 totals 15 residues. The CDR3 region is CASSVGGQGNSPLHF. DNA of the CDR3: TGTGCCAGCAGCGTAGGAGGACAGGGGAATTCACCCCTCCACTTT.

The gene calls are TRBV4-1 and TRBJ1-2; TRBD1 agrees at 9 bases. From germline, CDR1 is MGHRA and CDR2 YSYEKL. V dropped 2 bases and J dropped 4; count of bases not matched to a gene: 5. The CDR3 runs to 15 residues. CDR3 amino acids: CASSQLTGGVYGYTF. CDR3 DNA: TGCGCCAGCAGCCAACTGACAGGGGGAGTCTATGGCTACACCTTC.

The chain recombines TRBV11-2 with TRBJ2-2; 9 bases agree with TRBD1. The ends lost 3 bases at V and 7 bases at J; junction bases unmatched: 6. The germline V gene has CDR1 SGHAT and CDR2 FQNNGV. This CDR3 contains 15 residues. Here the CDR3 reads CASSLGDREHGELFF. The CDR3 DNA reads TGTGCCAGCAGCTTGGGGGACAGGGAACACGGGGAGCTGTTTTTT.

The genes are TRBV3-1 (or the pseudogene TRBV3-2) and TRBJ1-5; D remains ambiguous. Trimming removed 0 bases at V and 3 bases at J, with 6 bases between. The germline V gene encodes CDR1 LGHDT and CDR2 YNNKEL (reference sequence). The CDR3 loop spans 14 amino acids. CDR3 bases: TGTGCCAGCAGCCAAGATCGGTACAATCAGCCCCAGCATTTT. Translation: CASSQDRYNQPQHF.

This sequence joins TRBV28 and TRBJ1-2, with D possibly being TRBD1 (6 bases). CDR3 size: 12 residues. The germline V gene encodes CDR1 MDHEN and CDR2 SYDVKM. DNA of the CDR3: TGTGTTATCAGGGGAACTAACTATGGCTACACCTTC. This gives the protein CVIRGTNYGYTF.

The CDR3 sequence: CAWTPHTDTQYF. Here the CDR3 DNA reads TGTGCCTGGACCCCCCACACAGATACGCAGTATTTT. This chain joins TRBV30 and TRBJ2-3; the D is unclear. The germline V gene has CDR1 GTSNPN and CDR2 SVGIG (reference sequence). With 4 bases removed from V and 2 bases from J, the gap between germline ends came to 7 bases. The CDR3 consists of 12 residues.

The chain joins TRBV5-1 to TRBJ2-3; 11 bases are shared with TRBD2. CDR3 length equals 16 residues. Germline V gives CDR1 SGHRS, CDR2 YFSETQ. V gave up 4 bases and J gave up 3 bases; unmatched junction bases: 7. The CDR3: CASSETLAGGTDTQYF. DNA of the CDR3: TGCGCCAGCAGCGAAACCCTAGCGGGGGGAACAGATACGCAGTATTTT.

The count of this clone is one. The J gene is TRBJ1-5, the V gene TRBV5-6; D might be TRBD1 (6 bases). Trimming removed 3 bases from V and 0 bases from J, with 13 bases in between. The germline V gene encodes CDR1 SGHDT and CDR2 YYEEEE. The CDR3 extends over 16 amino acids. CDR3 amino acids: CASSSLGQNSNQPQHF. In DNA, the CDR3 is TGTGCCAGCAGCTCTCTTGGACAGAATAGCAATCAGCCCCAGCATTTT.